This T cell receptor beta chain stems from a study of naive and memory T cell subsets (TCRdb year 2017). About the full investigation: The figure summarizing these samples reported some 10 blood donors, 7 tuberculin skin test biopsies and 3 saline control biopsies. As previously described, skin biopsies were taken from tuberculin skin test sites or from saline-injected control sites and processed for RNA extraction. PCR2 was typically performed as a SYBR Green qPCR that was stopped at a set threshold, although end-point PCR (roughly 6 cycles) could be used instead for low-input samples. What the work shows at the level of the full study, not this receptor alone: Details of skin biopsy collection and RNA processing were not given in the paper but were referenced to earlier studies. The RNA-based method was acknowledged to be potentially sensitive to changes in TCR transcripts with T cell activation and differentiation. The higher numbers of TCRs at tuberculin skin test sites were interpreted as T cell infiltration of a delayed type IV hypersensitivity reaction. TCR sequences were reportedly recovered from both types of skin biopsy, with far more TCRs being found at tuberculin skin test sites.

Library generation was performed with UMI-ligation and nested PCR. The ligated cDNA was amplified in four rounds of PCR with nested alpha and beta constant region primers together with the SP2 primer. For the blood and skin samples, reverse transcription of TCR RNA was done with SuperScript IV along with alpha and beta constant region primers. An oligonucleotide carrying the Illumina SP2 primer and a UMI was ligated to the 3' end of the cDNA by means of T4 RNA ligase 1. To prevent hairpin formation, the 12-nucleotide UMI was made up of two random hexamers with an eight-base spacer between them. From the second PCR onward, the TCR alpha and beta chain libraries were handled separately, and dual indexing was used for multiplexing. After pooling, the indexed libraries were analyzed by capillary electrophoresis and sequenced on either an Illumina MiSeq or NextSeq. To boost base diversity and improve cluster recognition, PhiX DNA at about 4.5-8% was spiked into the libraries. As for the authors' bioinformatics: Demultiplexor extracted UMIs from read 2, combined them with read 1 TCR sequence, and split reads by sample indices. Decombinator identified V and J genes and V-J junctions and gave each TCR a five-part identifier that included V and J deletions. Collapsinator used UMIs to correct sequencing errors and PCR amplification heterogeneity, yielding UMI-based abundance per TCR. CDR3Translator turned identifiers into nucleotide sequence, translated that sequence into amino acids, and pulled out CDR3 regions based on terminal motifs. After normalization to the amount of input RNA, the error-corrected alpha and beta TCR counts from blood and from skin were compared. The public reads were run again by TCRdb, first through fastp at Q25 and then through MiXCR, and only productive beta chains were kept. Each CDR3 protein appears once, grouped with its most common genes and DNA. What appears here as the V and J calls and clone size reflects TCRdb's work, not the paper's. In all, the sample holds tens of thousands of distinct CDR3 sequences, and 8% to 13% of those were seen once. The ten biggest clones cover almost 4% of the sample.

V and J are trimmed by 6 bases and 8 bases, and the gene matches miss 6 bases of the junction. The CDR3 contains 13 residues, cysteine and phenylalanine counted. Of all the DNA, just the CDR3 is kept, 39 bases in frame from base 1. The sample's treatment or condition label, in plain terms: skin biopsy from PPD injection site in Mantoux-positive individual. The study described a robust, sensitive protocol for amplifying, sequencing and analyzing TCRs, using 3' ligation of a UMI-containing oligonucleotide to TCR cDNA. Tuberculin skin test biopsies were obtained from sites injected with PPD in individuals who had a positive Mantoux test. Before reverse transcription, total RNA that had not been cell sorted was treated with RQ1 DNase, with a target input of about 1 to 1000 ng. Libraries were prepared from skin biopsies and whole blood to test how robust the pipeline was in samples where T cells are a minority population.

The table lists this clonotype with many counts. No cognate antigen has been identified for it. Base-call qualities are not available, and no considerably larger clone is one nucleotide away. The V and J segments used are TRBV12-3 or TRBV12-4 and TRBJ1-5, with 8 middle bases fitting TRBD1. This TCR was recovered from an adult in good health. Sequences were derived from skin, sampled from a tuberculin skin test site. The CDR3 region reads CASSGQGTKPQHF. In nucleotides, the sequence is TGTGCCAGCAGCGGACAGGGTACGAAGCCCCAGCATTTT.